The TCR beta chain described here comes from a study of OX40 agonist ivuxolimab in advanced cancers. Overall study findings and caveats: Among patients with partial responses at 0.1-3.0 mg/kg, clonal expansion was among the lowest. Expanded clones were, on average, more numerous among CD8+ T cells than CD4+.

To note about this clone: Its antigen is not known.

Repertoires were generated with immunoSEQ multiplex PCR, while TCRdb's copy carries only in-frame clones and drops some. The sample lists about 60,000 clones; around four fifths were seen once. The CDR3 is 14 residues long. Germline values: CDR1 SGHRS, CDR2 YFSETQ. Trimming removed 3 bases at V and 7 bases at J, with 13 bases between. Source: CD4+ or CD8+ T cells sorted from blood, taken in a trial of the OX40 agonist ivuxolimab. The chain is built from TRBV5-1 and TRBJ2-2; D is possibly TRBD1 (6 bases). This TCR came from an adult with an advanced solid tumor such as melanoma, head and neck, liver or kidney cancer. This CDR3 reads CASSWVGQLGELFF. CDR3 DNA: TGCGCCAGCAGCTGGGTCGGACAGCTCGGGGAGCTGTTTTTT.